Sequencing of this TCR beta chain was carried out in a study of T cells after yellow fever vaccination. They built TCR cDNA with 5'RACE template switching, a step that put in a universal primer site and UMIs. Using its own MiXCR run on the 5' RACE reads, TCRdb lists one record per CDR3 protein. Of about 140,000 distinct CDR3 sequences in the sample, over 7% were seen once. There are many counts of this clonotype. The TCR comes from a man aged 30 to 45 who received the YFV17D yellow fever vaccine. Sample: CD4+ T cells sorted from PBMCs, taken 5 days after the yellow fever booster vaccination.

CDR3 DNA sequence: TGCAGTGCTAGACGTAGCGGGGGTAGCACAGATACGCAGTATTTT. This encodes CSARRSGGSTDTQYF. The rearrangement uses TRBV20-1 and TRBJ2-3; 9 bases match TRBD2. The CDR3 has 15 residues. Germline V gene sequence: CDR1 DFQATT, CDR2 SNEGSKA (reference sequence). V shed 2 bases and J 0 bases; nucleotides not matched to a gene: 3.